A selection of T cell receptor beta chains follows, all from one sample in a study of Ad26.COV2.S vaccination and SARS-CoV-2 variants. Profiling relied on immunoSEQ multiplex PCR, and the TCRdb table lists in-frame clones only, not all of them. This sample carries a few hundred thousand clones, roughly 85% of them seen once, and the ten largest clones take more than 7%. Sequencing was performed on peripheral blood, taken in a trial of Ad26.COV2.S vaccine versus placebo. The receptors were gathered from a person aged 18 to 59 who received the Ad26.COV2.S COVID-19 vaccine or a placebo. The CDR3 runs from the conserved cysteine through the conserved F or W. The D gene is left open where the match is weak. The size entry is marked missing in some rows and otherwise reads once, few, many or a size class.

clone_size	j_call	v_call	d_call	cdr3_nt	cdr3_aa
-	TRBJ1-6	TRBV5-5	-	TGTGCCAGCAGCTGGGGCCCGGGACGGACTAATTCACCCCTCCACTTT	CASSWGPGRTNSPLHF
-	TRBJ2-7	TRBV2	-	TGTGCCAGCAGTGAAGCTGACCTCGGCGTAGAGTACTTC	CASSEADLGVEYF
once	TRBJ2-7	TRBV5-6	-	TGTGCCAGCAGCTTGGGAGCGGGCGGGTTCTACGAGCAGTACTTC	CASSLGAGGFYEQYF
-	TRBJ2-1	TRBV2	TRBD1	TGTGCCAGCAGTCCCTGGGGGACAGGCATTGAGCAGTTCTTC	CASSPWGTGIEQFF
-	TRBJ1-2	TRBV3-1/TRBV3-2	-	TGTGCCAGCAGCCAGCCCTGGGGGGGCGGCTACACCTTC	CASSQPWGGGYTF
-	TRBJ2-1	TRBV4-1	-	TGCGCCAGCAGCCAAACCCTAGCGAATGAGCAGTTCTTC	CASSQTLANEQFF
-	TRBJ2-7	TRBV6-5	TRBD2	TGTGCCAGCACCCGGACTAGCGGTGGTATTGAGCAGTACTTC	CASTRTSGGIEQYF
-	TRBJ2-1	TRBV7-9	-	TGTGCCAGCAGCCCCATTCGGGGGATAACCTACAATGAGCAGTTCTTC	CASSPIRGITYNEQFF
-	TRBJ2-2	TRBV7-2	-	TGTGCCAGCAGCTTAGATCTCAGGAGGATGAACACCGGGGAGCTGTTTTTT	CASSLDLRRMNTGELFF
-	TRBJ1-1	TRBV23-1	-	TGCGCCAGCAAGAATCTGGGACAACGAGCTTTCTTT	CASKNLGQRAFF
-	TRBJ1-2	TRBV9	TRBD1	TGTGCCAGCAATTCGGACAGGGCCGGAGGCTACACCTTC	CASNSDRAGGYTF
-	TRBJ1-2	TRBV19	TRBD1	TGTGCCAGTACCAAGGGACAGTCTGGCTACACCTTC	CASTKGQSGYTF
-	TRBJ1-1	TRBV18	-	TGTGCCAGCTCCGCTCTCCCACCTTCGACAGGATTGAACACTGAAGCTTTCTTT	CASSALPPSTGLNTEAFF
-	TRBJ1-5	TRBV2	-	TGTGCCAGCAGCCCGAGCGGTCCAGGGAGCAATCAGCCCCAGCATTTT	CASSPSGPGSNQPQHF
few	TRBJ1-6	TRBV3-1/TRBV3-2	-	TGTGCCAGCAGCCAAAGGACCAATTCACCCCTCCACTTT	CASSQRTNSPLHF
-	TRBJ1-2	TRBV15	-	TGTGCCACCAGGGACAGTTCGGCAGGCTATGGCTACACCTTC	CATRDSSAGYGYTF
-	TRBJ1-4	TRBV6-5	-	TGTGCCAGCAGCAGGGACGGTAATGAAAAACTGTTTTTT	CASSRDGNEKLFF
-	TRBJ2-5	TRBV19	TRBD1	TGTGCCAGTAGTCCTGGGGGACAGAGGGCTGAGACCCAGTACTTC	CASSPGGQRAETQYF
few	TRBJ1-2	TRBV7-9	-	TGTGCCAGCAGCCCCCTAGGAGTAATCTATGGCTACACCTTC	CASSPLGVIYGYTF
-	TRBJ2-3	TRBV11-3	-	TGTGCCAGCAGCTTGGACCGCCCGGATACGCAGTATTTT	CASSLDRPDTQYF
few	TRBJ2-2	TRBV7-2	-	TGTGCCAGCAGCCCCCTCCCCGCGAACACCGGGGAGCTGTTTTTT	CASSPLPANTGELFF
-	TRBJ1-2	TRBV5-1	TRBD1	TGCGCCAGCAGCGAAGAGACGGGGTCAGGGGGTGGTAGTGGCTACACCTTC	CASSEETGSGGGSGYTF
-	TRBJ2-5	TRBV11-2	TRBD2	TGTGCCAGCAGCTTAGTGGTTAGCGGGGGGGCAGAGACCCAGTACTTC	CASSLVVSGGAETQYF
-	TRBJ2-2	TRBV5-1	-	TGCGCCAGCAGCTCGCTAGGGACTCCCGGGGCCGGGGAGCTGTTTTTT	CASSSLGTPGAGELFF
-	TRBJ2-1	TRBV9	TRBD2	TGTGCCAGCAGCGGACTAGCGGGGGGCGGGGAGCAGTTCTTC	CASSGLAGGGEQFF
-	TRBJ2-1	TRBV7-9	-	TGTGCCAGCAGCTTACAGGATTATGAGCAGTTCTTC	CASSLQDYEQFF
-	TRBJ1-3	TRBV6-2/TRBV6-3	-	TGTGCCAGCAGTTTTGAGGACTCTGGAAACACCATATATTTT	CASSFEDSGNTIYF
once	TRBJ1-3	TRBV18	TRBD1	TGTGCCAGCTCACCCTCGACAGGGGACACCATATATTTT	CASSPSTGDTIYF
-	TRBJ2-7	TRBV7-9	-	TGTGCCAGCAGCCCAAGTAACTACGAGCAGTACTTC	CASSPSNYEQYF
-	TRBJ2-5	TRBV5-1	-	TGCGCCAGCAGCCCTACTACATTCCAAGAGACCCAGTACTTC	CASSPTTFQETQYF
-	TRBJ1-1	TRBV12-2	-	TGTGCAAGTCGCTCCCCACAGGGACCCACTGAAGCTTTCTTT	CASRSPQGPTEAFF
-	TRBJ2-5	TRBV6-5	-	TGTGCCAGCAGCCCCGGGACCACCTTATATGACCAGTACTTC	CASSPGTTLYDQYF
-	TRBJ2-5	TRBV27	TRBD2	TGTGCCAGCAGTTCAGGGACTAGCGGGATCCAGGAGACCCAGTACTTC	CASSSGTSGIQETQYF
-	TRBJ2-4	TRBV3-1/TRBV3-2	-	TGTGCCAGCAGCCAAGGACTAGCCAAAAACATTCAGTACTTC	CASSQGLAKNIQYF
-	TRBJ1-1	TRBV6-1	-	TGTGCCAGCAGTGAACGGCGTGGGAGGACTGAAGCTTTCTTT	CASSERRGRTEAFF